This TCR beta chain was recovered during a study of T cell responses to AZD1222 COVID-19 vaccine. Study-level points and caveats: Donors in the cohort were predominantly white British and more often female, and clonal diversity was possibly underestimated.

Assay used: immunoSEQ multiplex PCR; TCRdb lists only in-frame clones, some missing. The table has roughly 35,000 clones, approximately 78% seen once. Concerning this clone: What it binds is not known.

The germline V and J ends were trimmed by 2 bases and 6 bases, with 12 bases remaining between them. CDR1 KGHDR and CDR2 SFDVKD come from the germline V gene. The CDR3 contains 14 residues. The V gene is TRBV24-1, the J gene TRBJ1-1, with unresolved D. This TCR derives from an adult who received the AZD1222 COVID-19 vaccine. The starting material was peripheral blood, obtained 28 days after the second AZD1222 dose. CDR3 sequence reads: CATSDSTPWAEAFF. The CDR3 DNA follows: TGTGCCACCAGTGATTCAACCCCGTGGGCTGAAGCTTTCTTT.